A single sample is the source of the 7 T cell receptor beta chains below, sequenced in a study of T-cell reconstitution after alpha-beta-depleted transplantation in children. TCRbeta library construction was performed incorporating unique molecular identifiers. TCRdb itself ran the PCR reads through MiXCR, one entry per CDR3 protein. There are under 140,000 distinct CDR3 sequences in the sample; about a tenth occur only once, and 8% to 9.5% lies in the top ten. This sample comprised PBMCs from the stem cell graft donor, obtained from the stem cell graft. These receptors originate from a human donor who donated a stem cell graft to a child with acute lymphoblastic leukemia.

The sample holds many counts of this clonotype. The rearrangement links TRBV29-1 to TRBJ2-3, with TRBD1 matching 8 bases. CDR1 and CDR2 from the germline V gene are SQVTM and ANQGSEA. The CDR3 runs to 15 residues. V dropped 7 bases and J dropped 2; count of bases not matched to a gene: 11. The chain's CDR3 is CSADGGQGVTDTQYF. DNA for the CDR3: TGCAGCGCCGACGGAGGACAGGGAGTCACAGATACGCAGTATTTT.

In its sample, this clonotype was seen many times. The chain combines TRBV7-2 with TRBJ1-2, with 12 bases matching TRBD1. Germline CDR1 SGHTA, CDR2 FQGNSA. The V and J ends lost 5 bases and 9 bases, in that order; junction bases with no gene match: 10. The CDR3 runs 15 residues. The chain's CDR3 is CASSPSGTGGSSYTF. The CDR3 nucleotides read TGTGCCAGCAGCCCATCCGGGACAGGGGGCTCCAGCTACACCTTC.

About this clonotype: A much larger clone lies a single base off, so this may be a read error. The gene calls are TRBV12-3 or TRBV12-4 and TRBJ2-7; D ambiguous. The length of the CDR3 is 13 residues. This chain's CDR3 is CVSSFDTRPAQYF. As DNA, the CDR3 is TGTGTCAGCAGTTTTGACACTCGACCTGCGCAGTACTTC.

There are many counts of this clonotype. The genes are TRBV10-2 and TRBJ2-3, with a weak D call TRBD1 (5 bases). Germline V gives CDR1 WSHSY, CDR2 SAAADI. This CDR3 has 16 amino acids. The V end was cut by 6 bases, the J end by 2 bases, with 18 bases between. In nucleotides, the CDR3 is TGCGCCAGCAGGGTTAACAGTGTCGGACACACAGATACGCAGTATTTT. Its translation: CASRVNSVGHTDTQYF.

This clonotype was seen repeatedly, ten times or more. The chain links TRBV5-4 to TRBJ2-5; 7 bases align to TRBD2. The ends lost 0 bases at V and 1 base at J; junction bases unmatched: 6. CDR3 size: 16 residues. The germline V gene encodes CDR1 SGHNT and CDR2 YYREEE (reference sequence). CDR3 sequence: CASSLGPPSGQETQYF. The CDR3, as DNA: TGTGCCAGCAGCTTGGGCCCCCCTAGCGGCCAAGAGACCCAGTACTTC.

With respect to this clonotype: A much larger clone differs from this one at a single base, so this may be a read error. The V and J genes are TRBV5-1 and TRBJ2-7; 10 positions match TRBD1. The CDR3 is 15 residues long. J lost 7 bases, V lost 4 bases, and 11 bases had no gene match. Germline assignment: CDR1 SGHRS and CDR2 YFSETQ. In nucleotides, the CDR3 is TGCGCCAGCAGCCTCATAGACAGGGGGCTCGGGGAGCAGTACTTC. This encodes CASSLIDRGLGEQYF.

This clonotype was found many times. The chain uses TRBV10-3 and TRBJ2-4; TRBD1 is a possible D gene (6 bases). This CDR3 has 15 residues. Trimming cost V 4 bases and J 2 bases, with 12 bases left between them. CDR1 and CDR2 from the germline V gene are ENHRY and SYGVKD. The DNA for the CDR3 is TGTGCCATCAGTGGGGACATTCGAACCAAAAACATTCAGTACTTC. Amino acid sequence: CAISGDIRTKNIQYF.